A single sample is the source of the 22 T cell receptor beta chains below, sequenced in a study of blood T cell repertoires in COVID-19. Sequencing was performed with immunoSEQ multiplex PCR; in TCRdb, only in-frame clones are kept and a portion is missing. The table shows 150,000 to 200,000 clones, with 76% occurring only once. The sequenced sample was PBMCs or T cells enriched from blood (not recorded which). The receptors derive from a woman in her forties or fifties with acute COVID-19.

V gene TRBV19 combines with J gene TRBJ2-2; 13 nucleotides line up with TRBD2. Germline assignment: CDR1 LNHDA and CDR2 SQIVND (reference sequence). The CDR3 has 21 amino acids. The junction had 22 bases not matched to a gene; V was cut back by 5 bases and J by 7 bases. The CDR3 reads CASSSRPRVPGTSGANGELFF. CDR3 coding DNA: TGTGCCAGTAGTTCAAGGCCCCGAGTCCCCGGGACTAGCGGGGCGAACGGGGAGCTGTTTTTT.

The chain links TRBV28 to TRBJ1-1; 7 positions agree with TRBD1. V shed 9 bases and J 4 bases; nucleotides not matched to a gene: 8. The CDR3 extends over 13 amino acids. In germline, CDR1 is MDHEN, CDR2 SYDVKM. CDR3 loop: CASRDSLSTEAFF. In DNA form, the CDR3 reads TGTGCCAGTAGGGACAGCCTCTCCACTGAAGCTTTCTTT.

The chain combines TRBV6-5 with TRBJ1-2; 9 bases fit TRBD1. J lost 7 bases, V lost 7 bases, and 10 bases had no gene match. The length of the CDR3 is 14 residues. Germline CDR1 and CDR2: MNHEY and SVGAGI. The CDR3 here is CASKGQGEVSGYTF. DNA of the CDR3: TGTGCCAGCAAGGGACAGGGAGAGGTGTCTGGCTACACCTTC.

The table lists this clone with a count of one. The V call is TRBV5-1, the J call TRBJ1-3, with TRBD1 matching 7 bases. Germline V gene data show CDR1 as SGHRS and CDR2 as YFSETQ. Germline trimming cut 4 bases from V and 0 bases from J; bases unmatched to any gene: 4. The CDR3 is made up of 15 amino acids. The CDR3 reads CASSRDSSSGNTIYF. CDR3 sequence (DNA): TGCGCCAGCAGCAGGGACAGCAGCTCTGGAAACACCATATATTTT. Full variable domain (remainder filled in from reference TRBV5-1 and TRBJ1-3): KAGVTQTPRYLIKTRGQQVTLSCSPISGHRSVSWYQQTPGQGLQFLFEYFSETQRNKGNFPGRFSGRQFSNSRSEMNVSTLELGDSALYLCASSRDSSSGNTIYFGEGSWLTVV.

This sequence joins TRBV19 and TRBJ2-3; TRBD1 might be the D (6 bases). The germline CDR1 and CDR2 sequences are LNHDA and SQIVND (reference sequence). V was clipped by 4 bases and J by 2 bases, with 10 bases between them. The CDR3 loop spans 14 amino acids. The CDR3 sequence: CASSKGGDTDTQYF. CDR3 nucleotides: TGTGCCAGTAGTAAAGGGGGTGACACAGATACGCAGTATTTT.

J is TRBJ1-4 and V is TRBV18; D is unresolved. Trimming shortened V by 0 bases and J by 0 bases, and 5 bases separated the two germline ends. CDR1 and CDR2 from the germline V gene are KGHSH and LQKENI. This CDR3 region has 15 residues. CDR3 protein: CASSPPAATNEKLFF. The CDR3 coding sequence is TGTGCCAGCTCACCACCGGCTGCAACTAATGAAAAACTGTTTTTT.

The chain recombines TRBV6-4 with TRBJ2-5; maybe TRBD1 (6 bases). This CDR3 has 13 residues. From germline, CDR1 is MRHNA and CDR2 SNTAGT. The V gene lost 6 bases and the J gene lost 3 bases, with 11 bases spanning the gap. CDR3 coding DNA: TGTGCCAGCAGCCCCAGGGGCGAAGAGACCCAGTACTTC. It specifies CASSPRGEETQYF.

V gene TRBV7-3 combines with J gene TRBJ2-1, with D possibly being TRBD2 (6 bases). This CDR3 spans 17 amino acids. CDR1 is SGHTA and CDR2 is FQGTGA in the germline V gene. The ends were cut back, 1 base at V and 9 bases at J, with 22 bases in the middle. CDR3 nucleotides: TGTGCCAGCAGCTTAATGGCGGGCCAGGGAGGAGGCAGTGAGCAGTTCTTC. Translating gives CASSLMAGQGGGSEQFF.

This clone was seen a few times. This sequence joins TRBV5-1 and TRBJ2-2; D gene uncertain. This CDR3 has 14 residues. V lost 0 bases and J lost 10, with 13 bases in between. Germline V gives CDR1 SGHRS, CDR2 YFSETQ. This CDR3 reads CASSLEVSSAELFF. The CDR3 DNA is TGCGCCAGCAGCTTGGAGGTTTCCAGCGCGGAGCTGTTTTTT.

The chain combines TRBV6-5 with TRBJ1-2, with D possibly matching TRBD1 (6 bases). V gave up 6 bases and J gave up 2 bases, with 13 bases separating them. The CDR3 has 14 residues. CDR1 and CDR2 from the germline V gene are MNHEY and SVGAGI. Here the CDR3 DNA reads TGTGCCAGCAGCGCGGGGGGCCTGAACTATGGCTACACCTTC. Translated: CASSAGGLNYGYTF.

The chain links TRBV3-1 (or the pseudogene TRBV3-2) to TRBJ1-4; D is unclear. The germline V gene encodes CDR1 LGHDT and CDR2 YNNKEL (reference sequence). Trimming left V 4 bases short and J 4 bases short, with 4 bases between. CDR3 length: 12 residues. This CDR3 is CASSRGNEKLFF. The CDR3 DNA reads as TGTGCCAGCAGCCGAGGTAATGAAAAACTGTTTTTT.

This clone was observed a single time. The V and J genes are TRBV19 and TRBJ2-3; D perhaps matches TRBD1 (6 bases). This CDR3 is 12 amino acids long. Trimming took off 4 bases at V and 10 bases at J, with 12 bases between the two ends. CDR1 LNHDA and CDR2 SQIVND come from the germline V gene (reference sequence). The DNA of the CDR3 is TGTGCCAGTAGTACCCGGACAGCATCGCAGTATTTT. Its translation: CASSTRTASQYF. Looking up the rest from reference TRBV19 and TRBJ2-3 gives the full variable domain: DGGITQSPKYLFRKEGQNVTLSCEQNLNHDAMYWYRQDPGQGLRLIYYSQIVNDFQKGDIAEGYSVSREKKESFPLTVTSAQKNPTAFYLCASSTRTASQYFGPGTRLTVL.

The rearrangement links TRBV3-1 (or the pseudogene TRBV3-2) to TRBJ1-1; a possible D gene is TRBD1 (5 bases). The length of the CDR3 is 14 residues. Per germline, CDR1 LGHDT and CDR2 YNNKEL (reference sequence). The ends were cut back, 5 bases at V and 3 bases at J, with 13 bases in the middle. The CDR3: CASSEAWGDTEAFF. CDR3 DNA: TGTGCCAGCAGCGAAGCATGGGGGGACACTGAAGCTTTCTTT.

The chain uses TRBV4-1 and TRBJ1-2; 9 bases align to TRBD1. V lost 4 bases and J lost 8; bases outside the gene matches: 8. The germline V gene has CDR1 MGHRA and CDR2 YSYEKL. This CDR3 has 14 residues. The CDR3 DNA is TGCGCCAGCAGCCGCGAGGGACAGGGTTCGGGCTACACCTTC. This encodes CASSREGQGSGYTF.

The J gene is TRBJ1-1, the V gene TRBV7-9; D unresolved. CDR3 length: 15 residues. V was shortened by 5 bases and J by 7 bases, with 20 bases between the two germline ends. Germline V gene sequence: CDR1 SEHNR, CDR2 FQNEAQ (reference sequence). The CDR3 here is CASSPLAAGLGEAFF. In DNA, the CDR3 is TGTGCCAGCAGCCCCCTAGCCGCTGGGCTAGGTGAAGCTTTCTTT.

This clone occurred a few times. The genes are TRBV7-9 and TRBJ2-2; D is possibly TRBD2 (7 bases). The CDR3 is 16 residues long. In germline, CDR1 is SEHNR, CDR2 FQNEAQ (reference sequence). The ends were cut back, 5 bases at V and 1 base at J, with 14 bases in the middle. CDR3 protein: CASSPQGGGNTGELFF. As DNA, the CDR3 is TGTGCCAGCAGCCCCCAAGGGGGGGGGAACACCGGGGAGCTGTTTTTT.

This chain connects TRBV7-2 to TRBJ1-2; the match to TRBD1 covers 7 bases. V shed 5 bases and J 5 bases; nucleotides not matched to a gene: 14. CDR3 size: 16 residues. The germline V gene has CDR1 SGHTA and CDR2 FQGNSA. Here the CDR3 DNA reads TGTGCCAGCAGCCGTGGGGGGAGACAGGGAGGATATGGCTACACCTTC. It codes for CASSRGGRQGGYGYTF.

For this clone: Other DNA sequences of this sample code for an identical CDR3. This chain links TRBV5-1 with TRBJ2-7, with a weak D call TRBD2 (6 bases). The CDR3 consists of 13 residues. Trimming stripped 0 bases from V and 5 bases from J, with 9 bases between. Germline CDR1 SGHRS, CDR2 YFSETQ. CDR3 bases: TGCGCCAGCAGCTTGGGGACGGGGGACGAGCAGTACGTC. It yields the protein CASSLGTGDEQYV.

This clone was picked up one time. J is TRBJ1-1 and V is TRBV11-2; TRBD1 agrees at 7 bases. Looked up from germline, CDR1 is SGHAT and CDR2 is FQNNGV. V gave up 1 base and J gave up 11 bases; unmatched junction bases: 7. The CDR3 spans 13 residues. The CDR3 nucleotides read TGTGCCAGCAGCTTAGCTCGACAGGGCAGGGCTTTCTTT. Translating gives CASSLARQGRAFF.

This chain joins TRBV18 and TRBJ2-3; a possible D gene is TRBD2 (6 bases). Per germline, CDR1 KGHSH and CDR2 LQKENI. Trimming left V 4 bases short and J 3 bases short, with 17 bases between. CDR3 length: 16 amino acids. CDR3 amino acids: CASSRQLLEGTDTQYF. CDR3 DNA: TGTGCCAGCTCACGACAGCTCCTGGAGGGGACAGATACGCAGTATTTT. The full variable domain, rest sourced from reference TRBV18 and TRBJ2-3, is NAGVMQNPRHLVRRRGQEARLRCSPMKGHSHVYWYRQLPEEGLKFMVYLQKENIIDESGMPKERFSAEFPKEGPSILRIQQVVRGDSAAYFCASSRQLLEGTDTQYFGPGTRLTVL.

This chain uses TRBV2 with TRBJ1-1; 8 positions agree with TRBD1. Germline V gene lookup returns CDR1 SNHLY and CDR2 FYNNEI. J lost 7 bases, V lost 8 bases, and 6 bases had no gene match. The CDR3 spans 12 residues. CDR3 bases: TGTGCCAGCTGGAGACAGGGGAGTGAAGCTTTCTTT. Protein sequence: CASWRQGSEAFF.

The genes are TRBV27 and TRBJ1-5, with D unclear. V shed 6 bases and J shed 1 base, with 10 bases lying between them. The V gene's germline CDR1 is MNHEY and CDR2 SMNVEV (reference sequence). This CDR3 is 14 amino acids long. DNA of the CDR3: TGTGCCAGCAGCCCATCGGGGAGCAATCAGCCCCAGCATTTT. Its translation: CASSPSGSNQPQHF.